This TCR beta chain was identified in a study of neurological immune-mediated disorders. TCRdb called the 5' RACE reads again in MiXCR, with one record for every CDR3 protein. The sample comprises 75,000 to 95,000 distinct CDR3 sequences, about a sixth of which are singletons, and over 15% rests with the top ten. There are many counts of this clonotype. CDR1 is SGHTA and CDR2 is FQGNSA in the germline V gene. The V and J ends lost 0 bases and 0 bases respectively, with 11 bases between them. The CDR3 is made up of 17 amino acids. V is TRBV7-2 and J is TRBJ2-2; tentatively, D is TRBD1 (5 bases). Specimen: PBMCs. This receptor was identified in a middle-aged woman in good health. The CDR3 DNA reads TGTGCCAGCAGCTTAGCAACGAGCAGGGCGAACACCGGGGAGCTGTTTTTT. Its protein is CASSLATSRANTGELFF.